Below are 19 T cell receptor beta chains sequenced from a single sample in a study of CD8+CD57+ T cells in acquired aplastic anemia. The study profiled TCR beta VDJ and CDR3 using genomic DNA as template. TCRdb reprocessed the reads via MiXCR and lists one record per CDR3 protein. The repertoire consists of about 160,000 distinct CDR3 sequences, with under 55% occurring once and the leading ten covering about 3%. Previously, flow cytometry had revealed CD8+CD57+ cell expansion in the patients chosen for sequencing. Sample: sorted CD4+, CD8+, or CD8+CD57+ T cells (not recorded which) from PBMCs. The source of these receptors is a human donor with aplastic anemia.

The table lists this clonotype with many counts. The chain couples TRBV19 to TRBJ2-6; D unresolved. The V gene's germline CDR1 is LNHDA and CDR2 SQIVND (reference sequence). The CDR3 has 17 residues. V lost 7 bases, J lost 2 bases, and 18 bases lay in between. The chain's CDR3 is CASTPPLGSTGANVLTF. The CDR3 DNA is TGTGCCAGTACCCCGCCCTTGGGCAGTACTGGGGCCAACGTCCTGACTTTC.

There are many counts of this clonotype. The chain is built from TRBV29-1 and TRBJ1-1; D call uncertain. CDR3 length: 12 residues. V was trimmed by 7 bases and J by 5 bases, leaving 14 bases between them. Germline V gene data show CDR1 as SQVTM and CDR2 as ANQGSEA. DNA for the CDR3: TGCAGCGCAAGAATCCAGGTGACTGAAGCTTTCTTT. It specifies CSARIQVTEAFF.

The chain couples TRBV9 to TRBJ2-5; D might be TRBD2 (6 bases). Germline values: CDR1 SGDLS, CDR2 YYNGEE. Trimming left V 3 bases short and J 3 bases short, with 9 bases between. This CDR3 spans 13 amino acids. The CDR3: CASSGRREETQYF. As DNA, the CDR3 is TGTGCCAGCAGCGGAAGGAGGGAAGAGACCCAGTACTTC.

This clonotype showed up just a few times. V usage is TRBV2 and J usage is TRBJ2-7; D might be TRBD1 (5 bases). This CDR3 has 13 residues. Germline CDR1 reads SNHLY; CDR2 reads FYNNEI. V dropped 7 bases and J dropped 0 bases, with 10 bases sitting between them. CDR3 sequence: CASKRTLSYEQYF. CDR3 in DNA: TGTGCCAGCAAGAGGACACTCTCCTACGAGCAGTACTTC.

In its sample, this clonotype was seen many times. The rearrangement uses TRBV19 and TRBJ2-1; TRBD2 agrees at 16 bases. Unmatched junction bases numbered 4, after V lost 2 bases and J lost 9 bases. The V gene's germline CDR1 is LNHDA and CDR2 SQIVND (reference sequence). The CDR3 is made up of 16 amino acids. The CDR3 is CASSISGLAGGAEQFF. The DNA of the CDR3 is TGTGCCAGTAGTATATCGGGACTAGCGGGAGGGGCTGAGCAGTTCTTC.

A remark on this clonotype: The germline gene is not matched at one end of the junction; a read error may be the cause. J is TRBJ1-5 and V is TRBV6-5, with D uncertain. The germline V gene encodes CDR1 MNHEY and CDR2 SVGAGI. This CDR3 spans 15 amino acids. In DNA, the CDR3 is TGTACCAGCAGTTACTCGGGCCAGAAAGGACGGCCCCGGCATTTT. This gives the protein CTSSYSGQKGRPRHF.

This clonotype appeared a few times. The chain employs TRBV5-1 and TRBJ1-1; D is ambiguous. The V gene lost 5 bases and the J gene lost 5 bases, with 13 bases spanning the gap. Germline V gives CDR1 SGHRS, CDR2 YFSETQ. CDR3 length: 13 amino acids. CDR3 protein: CASRRSTLTEAFF. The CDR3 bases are TGCGCCAGCAGGCGTTCCACTTTGACTGAAGCTTTCTTT.

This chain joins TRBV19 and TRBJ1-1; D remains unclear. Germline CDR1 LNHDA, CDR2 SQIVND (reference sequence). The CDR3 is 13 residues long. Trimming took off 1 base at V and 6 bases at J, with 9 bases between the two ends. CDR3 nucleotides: TGTGCCAGTAGTATAGGCGGGGAGGCTGAAGCTTTCTTT. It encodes CASSIGGEAEAFF.

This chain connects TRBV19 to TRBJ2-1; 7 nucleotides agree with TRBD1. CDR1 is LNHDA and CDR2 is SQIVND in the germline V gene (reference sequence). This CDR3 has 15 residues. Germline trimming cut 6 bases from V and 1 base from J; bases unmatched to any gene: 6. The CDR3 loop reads CASSEGQRSYNEQFF. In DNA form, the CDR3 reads TGTGCCAGTAGCGAGGGACAGAGGTCCTACAATGAGCAGTTCTTC.

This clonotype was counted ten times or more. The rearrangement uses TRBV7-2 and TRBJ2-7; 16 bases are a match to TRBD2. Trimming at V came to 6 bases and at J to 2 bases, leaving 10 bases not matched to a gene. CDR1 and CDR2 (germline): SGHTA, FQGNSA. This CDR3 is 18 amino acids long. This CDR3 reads CASSSLGTSGRAPYEQYF. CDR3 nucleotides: TGTGCCAGCAGTTCCCTGGGGACTAGCGGGAGGGCCCCCTACGAGCAGTACTTC.

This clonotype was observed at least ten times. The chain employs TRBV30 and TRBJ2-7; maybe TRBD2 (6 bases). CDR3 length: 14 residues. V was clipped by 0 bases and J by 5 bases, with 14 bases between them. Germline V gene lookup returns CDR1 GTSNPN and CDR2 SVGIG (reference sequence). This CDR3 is CAWSVGNTGDEQYF. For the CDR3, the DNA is TGTGCCTGGAGTGTAGGAAACACGGGGGACGAGCAGTACTTC.

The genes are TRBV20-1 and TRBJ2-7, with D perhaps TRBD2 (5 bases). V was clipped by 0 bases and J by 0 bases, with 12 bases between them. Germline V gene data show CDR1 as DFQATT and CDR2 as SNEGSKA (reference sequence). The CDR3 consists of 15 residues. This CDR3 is CSARDSGYSSYEQYF. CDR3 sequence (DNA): TGCAGTGCTAGAGATTCGGGGTACAGCTCCTACGAGCAGTACTTC.

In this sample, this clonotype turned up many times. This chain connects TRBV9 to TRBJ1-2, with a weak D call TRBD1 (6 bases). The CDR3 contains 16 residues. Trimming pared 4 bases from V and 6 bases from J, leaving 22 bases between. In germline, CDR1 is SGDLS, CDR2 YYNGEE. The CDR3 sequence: CASSSRPLTGIDGYTF. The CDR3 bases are TGTGCCAGCAGCTCCCGTCCACTGACAGGTATTGATGGCTACACCTTC. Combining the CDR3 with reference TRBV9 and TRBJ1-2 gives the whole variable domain DSGVTQTPKHLITATGQRVTLRCSPRSGDLSVYWYQQSLDQGLQFLIQYYNGEERAKGNILERFSAQQFPDLHSELNLSSLELGDSALYFCASSSRPLTGIDGYTFGSGTRLTVV.

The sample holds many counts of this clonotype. DNA for the CDR3: TGTGCCAGCAGCTTGAGGACAGGGGGGGAAAAACTGTTTTTT. It is translated as CASSLRTGGEKLFF. This chain connects TRBV13 to TRBJ1-4, with 10 bases that match TRBD1. Germline V lookup: CDR1 PRHDT, CDR2 FYEKMQ (reference sequence). The CDR3 has 14 residues. V shed 3 bases, J shed 8 bases, and the junction held 3 bases outside the gene matches.

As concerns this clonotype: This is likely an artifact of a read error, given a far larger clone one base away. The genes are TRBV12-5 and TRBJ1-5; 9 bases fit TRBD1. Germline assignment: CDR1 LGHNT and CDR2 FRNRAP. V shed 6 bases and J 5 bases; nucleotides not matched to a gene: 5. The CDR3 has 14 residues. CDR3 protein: CASGLDRGDQPQHF. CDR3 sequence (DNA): TGTGCTAGTGGCCTGGACAGGGGCGATCAGCCCCAGCATTTT.

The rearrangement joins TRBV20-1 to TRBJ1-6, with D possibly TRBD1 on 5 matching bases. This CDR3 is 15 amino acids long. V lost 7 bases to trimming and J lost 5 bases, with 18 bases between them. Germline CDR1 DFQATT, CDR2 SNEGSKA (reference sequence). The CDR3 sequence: CSVHPVGGDNSPLHF. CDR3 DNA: TGCAGTGTCCATCCGGTGGGGGGAGATAATTCACCCCTCCACTTT.

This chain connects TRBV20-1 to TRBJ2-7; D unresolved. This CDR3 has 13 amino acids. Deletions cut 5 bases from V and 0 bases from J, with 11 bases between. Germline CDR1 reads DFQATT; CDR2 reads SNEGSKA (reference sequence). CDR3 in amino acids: CSALGKLSYEQYF. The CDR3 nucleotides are TGCAGTGCTCTGGGGAAACTCTCCTACGAGCAGTACTTC.

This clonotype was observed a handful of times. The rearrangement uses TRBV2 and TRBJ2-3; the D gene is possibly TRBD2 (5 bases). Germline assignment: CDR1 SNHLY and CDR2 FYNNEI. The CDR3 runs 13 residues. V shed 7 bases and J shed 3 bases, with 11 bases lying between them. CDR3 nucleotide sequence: TGTGCCAGCACTCAGAGACTAACAGATACGCAGTATTTT. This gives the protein CASTQRLTDTQYF.

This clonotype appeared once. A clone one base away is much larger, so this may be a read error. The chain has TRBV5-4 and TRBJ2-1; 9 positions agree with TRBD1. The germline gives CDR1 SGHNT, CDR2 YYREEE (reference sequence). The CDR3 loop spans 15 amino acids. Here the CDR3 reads CASNLDGTGINEQFF. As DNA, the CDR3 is TGTGCCAGCAACTTGGACGGGACAGGGATCAATGAGCAGTTCTTC.